One and the same sample provided the 24 T cell receptor beta chains below, sequenced in a study of T cell responses to AZD1222 COVID-19 vaccine. Libraries were prepared by immunoSEQ multiplex PCR; TCRdb keeps only in-frame clonotypes and omits some of them. This sample has approximately 120,000 clones, with about nine tenths found just once. The material was peripheral blood, obtained on day 0 of AZD1222 vaccination. The source is an adult in good health.

This sequence joins TRBV5-1 and TRBJ2-2; weak D call: TRBD1 (6 bases). Germline V gene sequence: CDR1 SGHRS, CDR2 YFSETQ. CDR3 length: 13 residues. Trimming shortened V by 5 bases and J by 5 bases, and 10 bases separated the two germline ends. The CDR3: CASRPGETGELFF. DNA for the CDR3: TGCGCCAGCAGGCCAGGGGAAACCGGGGAGCTGTTTTTT.

The genes are TRBV6-5 and TRBJ1-4, with unresolved D. CDR3 length equals 11 residues. CDR1 and CDR2 (germline): MNHEY, SVGAGI. The V gene lost 7 bases and the J gene lost 6 bases, with 6 bases spanning the gap. This CDR3 is CASTSYEKLFF. CDR3 nucleotides: TGTGCCAGCACCAGCTATGAAAAACTGTTTTTT.

The chain couples TRBV18 to TRBJ2-2; 7 bases line up with TRBD1. The junction had 6 bases not matched to a gene; V was cut back by 4 bases and J by 1 base. CDR1 and CDR2 from the germline V gene are KGHSH and LQKENI. CDR3 length: 16 residues. The CDR3 loop reads CASSQDQGVNTGELFF. The CDR3 bases are TGTGCCAGCTCACAGGACCAGGGGGTGAACACCGGGGAGCTGTTTTTT.

The chain employs TRBV6-5 and TRBJ2-1, with TRBD1 identical over 11 bases. Germline CDR1 reads MNHEY; CDR2 reads SVGAGI. CDR3 length equals 15 residues. V shed 6 bases and J 7 bases; nucleotides not matched to a gene: 8. CDR3 coding DNA: TGTGCCAGCAGATCCGGGACAGGGGGGTGGAATGAGCAGTTCTTC. As protein: CASRSGTGGWNEQFF.

The CDR3 loop is CASSYPPGLAGKDGELFF. The CDR3 DNA reads as TGTGCCAGCAGTTACCCCCCAGGACTAGCGGGAAAGGACGGGGAGCTGTTTTTT. The J gene is TRBJ2-2, the V gene TRBV6-2 or TRBV6-3; 12 nucleotides line up with TRBD2. Germline V gene lookup returns CDR1 MNHEY and CDR2 SVGEGT. Losses at the gene ends were 2 bases for V and 7 bases for J; bases not matched to a gene: 11. This CDR3 region has 18 residues.

V and J are TRBV9 and TRBJ2-1; D may be TRBD2 (5 bases). The CDR3 spans 12 residues. Germline values: CDR1 SGDLS, CDR2 YYNGEE. The V end lost 0 bases, the J end lost 7 bases, and 5 bases lay between the germline ends. In DNA form, the CDR3 reads TGTGCCAGCAGCGTAGCGGGAAATGAGCAGTTCTTC. This translates into CASSVAGNEQFF. The full variable domain, its missing parts supplied by reference TRBV9 and TRBJ2-1, is DSGVTQTPKHLITATGQRVTLRCSPRSGDLSVYWYQQSLDQGLQFLIQYYNGEERAKGNILERFSAQQFPDLHSELNLSSLELGDSALYFCASSVAGNEQFFGPGTRLTVL.

V and J are TRBV10-3 and TRBJ1-5; 12 positions match TRBD1. The CDR3 is made up of 15 amino acids. Germline V gene data show CDR1 as ENHRY and CDR2 as SYGVKD. The V gene end was trimmed by 6 bases and the J gene end by 6 bases; junction bases not matched to a gene: 6. DNA for the CDR3: TGTGCCATCAGCGCGGGACAGGGGGCGAGTCAGCCCCAGCATTTT. Protein sequence: CAISAGQGASQPQHF.

This clone appeared once. CDR3 sequence: CASSSLGSYEQYF. For the CDR3, the DNA is TGTGCCAGCAGCTCCCTAGGATCCTACGAGCAGTACTTC. The rearrangement uses TRBV7-9 and TRBJ2-7; no clear D. The CDR3 contains 13 residues. Germline V lookup: CDR1 SEHNR, CDR2 FQNEAQ (reference sequence). V was cut by 4 bases and J by 1 base, with 8 bases left in between.

This chain joins TRBV6-5 and TRBJ1-1; D unresolved. The CDR3 consists of 14 residues. Between the trimmed V and J ends, which lost 6 bases and 1 base, there was a span of 12 bases. Per germline, CDR1 MNHEY and CDR2 SVGAGI. The CDR3 spells CASRRAASNTEAFF. CDR3 nucleotide sequence: TGTGCCAGCAGGAGGGCTGCATCGAACACTGAAGCTTTCTTT.

The chain carries TRBV7-2 and TRBJ2-1; no definite D call. The length of the CDR3 is 14 residues. V lost 1 base to trimming and J lost 2 bases, with 6 bases between them. Germline CDR1 reads SGHTA; CDR2 reads FQGNSA. CDR3 nucleotides: TGTGCCAGCAGCTTAGACCCAACCTACAATGAGCAGTTCTTC. It codes for CASSLDPTYNEQFF.

This sequence joins TRBV28 and TRBJ2-5; tentatively, D is TRBD2 (7 bases). This CDR3 region has 16 residues. V dropped 4 bases and J dropped 2 bases, with 17 bases sitting between them. The germline V gene has CDR1 MDHEN and CDR2 SYDVKM. The CDR3 sequence is CASSSRGGAGQETQYF. As DNA, the CDR3 is TGTGCCAGCAGTTCCCGAGGGGGAGCGGGGCAAGAGACCCAGTACTTC.

The chain employs TRBV6-5 and TRBJ1-1; D might be TRBD1 (5 bases). The CDR3 totals 16 residues. Germline V lookup: CDR1 MNHEY, CDR2 SVGAGI. V lost 4 bases, J lost 3 bases, and 18 bases lay in between. The DNA for the CDR3 is TGTGCCAGCAGTTCCCAGGGAGTAGGCCTGCACACTGAAGCTTTCTTT. Encoded protein: CASSSQGVGLHTEAFF.

This clone came up a few times. The chain has TRBV27 and TRBJ2-1; TRBD2 aligns across 7 bases. The V gene end was trimmed by 1 base and the J gene end by 4 bases; junction bases not matched to a gene: 4. The germline gives CDR1 MNHEY, CDR2 SMNVEV (reference sequence). This CDR3 comprises 15 residues. The CDR3 loop reads CASSLYGGTYNEQFF. The CDR3 coding sequence is TGTGCCAGCAGTTTATACGGGGGGACTTACAATGAGCAGTTCTTC.

The rearrangement uses TRBV19 and TRBJ2-1; the match to TRBD2 covers 8 bases. The CDR3 loop spans 15 amino acids. Germline V gene sequence: CDR1 LNHDA, CDR2 SQIVND (reference sequence). Trimming cost V 4 bases and J 2 bases; bases outside gene matches: 4. The CDR3 nucleotides are TGTGCCAGTAGTACCGGACTAGCCCCCTACAATGAGCAGTTCTTC. As protein: CASSTGLAPYNEQFF.

For the CDR3, the DNA is TGTGCCACCAGCAGGGACTCGACAGGGTCTAGGTACGAGCAGTACTTC. Amino acid sequence: CATSRDSTGSRYEQYF. The gene calls are TRBV15 and TRBJ2-7; 7 nucleotides agree with TRBD1. Germline CDR1 reads LNHNV; CDR2 reads YYDKDF (reference sequence). V lost 3 bases to trimming and J lost 4 bases; unmatched junction nucleotides: 12. This CDR3 comprises 16 residues.

The DNA of the CDR3 is TGTGCCAGCAGCCGACTAGCTCTCTACAATGAGCAGTTCTTC. This sequence encodes CASSRLALYNEQFF. The chain recombines TRBV7-9 with TRBJ2-1; 7 bases fit TRBD2. Germline values: CDR1 SEHNR, CDR2 FQNEAQ (reference sequence). With 5 bases clipped from V and 3 bases from J, the junction kept 4 bases outside the gene matches. The CDR3 is 14 residues long.

The chain has TRBV6-2 or TRBV6-3 and TRBJ1-2, with D unresolved. Germline V gene sequence: CDR1 MNHEY, CDR2 SVGEGT. CDR3 size: 14 residues. Trimming pared 6 bases from V and 6 bases from J, leaving 17 bases between. CDR3 sequence reads: CASSPVVGLNGYTF. CDR3 nucleotide sequence: TGTGCCAGCAGCCCGGTGGTTGGTCTGAATGGCTACACCTTC.

V is TRBV19 and J is TRBJ1-5, with TRBD1 as a possible D gene (5 bases). Germline-derived CDR1 and CDR2 are LNHDA and SQIVND (reference sequence). The CDR3 sequence is 13 residues long. Trimming removed 6 bases at V and 7 bases at J, with 13 bases between. In DNA, the CDR3 is TGTGCCAGTAGCACCCCGGGGCCGCAGCCCCAGCATTTT. It translates to CASSTPGPQPQHF. Supplemented by reference TRBV19 and TRBJ1-5, the full variable domain reads DGGITQSPKYLFRKEGQNVTLSCEQNLNHDAMYWYRQDPGQGLRLIYYSQIVNDFQKGDIAEGYSVSREKKESFPLTVTSAQKNPTAFYLCASSTPGPQPQHFGDGTRLSIL.

The chain recombines TRBV24-1 with TRBJ2-3; no clear D. The CDR3 loop spans 16 amino acids. From germline, CDR1 is KGHDR and CDR2 SFDVKD. The V gene lost 0 bases and the J gene lost 0 bases, with 9 bases spanning the gap. The CDR3 is CATSDLPGSSTDTQYF. The CDR3 DNA sequence: TGTGCCACCAGTGATTTGCCCGGGTCTAGCACAGATACGCAGTATTTT.

In DNA form, the CDR3 reads TGTGCCAGCAGTTTAATCGGCGGGGGAATGAGTAATTCACCCCTCCACTTT. It yields the protein CASSLIGGGMSNSPLHF. The chain combines TRBV27 with TRBJ1-6; D is possibly TRBD1 (5 bases). V gave up 2 bases and J gave up 6 bases, with 17 bases separating them. The V gene's germline CDR1 is MNHEY and CDR2 SMNVEV (reference sequence). The CDR3 has 17 residues.

The chain employs TRBV5-4 and TRBJ1-6; 7 bases map to TRBD1. From germline, CDR1 is SGHNT and CDR2 YYREEE (reference sequence). J was trimmed by 8 bases and V by 4 bases; bases with no gene match: 3. CDR3 length equals 13 residues. The CDR3 bases are TGTGCCAGCAGCCCTGACAGGGATTCACCCCTCCACTTT. Its protein product is CASSPDRDSPLHF.

The chain carries TRBV6-2 or TRBV6-3 and TRBJ2-3; D is uncertain. Germline CDR1 is MNHEY and CDR2 is SVGEGT. Between the trimmed V and J ends, which lost 2 bases and 3 bases, there was a span of 12 bases. The CDR3 totals 15 residues. CDR3 nucleotide sequence: TGTGCCAGCAGTTACACGAGTTTGGGGACAGATACGCAGTATTTT. It is translated as CASSYTSLGTDTQYF.

A few counts support this clone. The chain is built from TRBV15 and TRBJ2-2; D not certain. V was pared by 0 bases and J by 3 bases, with 23 bases between. CDR1 LNHNV and CDR2 YYDKDF come from the germline V gene (reference sequence). The CDR3 loop spans 20 amino acids. DNA of the CDR3: TGTGCCACCAGCAGAGATATCGGTTTTTCAGCTGCTCGGGACACCGGGGAGCTGTTTTTT. Its translation is CATSRDIGFSAARDTGELFF.

V and J are TRBV4-1 and TRBJ1-2; 7 bases match TRBD1. Germline V lookup: CDR1 MGHRA, CDR2 YSYEKL. After removal of 1 base from V and 1 base from J, the junction contained 3 bases not matched to a gene. The CDR3 sequence is 15 residues long. This CDR3 is CASSQGQGGNYGYTF. The CDR3 DNA reads TGCGCCAGCAGCCAAGGACAGGGAGGTAACTATGGCTACACCTTC.